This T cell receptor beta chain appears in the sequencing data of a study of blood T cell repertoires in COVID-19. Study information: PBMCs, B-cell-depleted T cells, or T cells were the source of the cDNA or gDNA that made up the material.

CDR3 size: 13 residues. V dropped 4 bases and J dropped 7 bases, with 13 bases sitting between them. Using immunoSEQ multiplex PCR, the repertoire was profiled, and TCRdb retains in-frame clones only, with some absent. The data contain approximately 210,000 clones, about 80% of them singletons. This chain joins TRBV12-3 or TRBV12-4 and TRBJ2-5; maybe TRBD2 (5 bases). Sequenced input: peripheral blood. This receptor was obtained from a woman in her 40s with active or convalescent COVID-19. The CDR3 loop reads CASSSGIIGTQYF. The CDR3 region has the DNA TGTGCCAGCAGTTCCGGGATCATAGGGACCCAGTACTTC.